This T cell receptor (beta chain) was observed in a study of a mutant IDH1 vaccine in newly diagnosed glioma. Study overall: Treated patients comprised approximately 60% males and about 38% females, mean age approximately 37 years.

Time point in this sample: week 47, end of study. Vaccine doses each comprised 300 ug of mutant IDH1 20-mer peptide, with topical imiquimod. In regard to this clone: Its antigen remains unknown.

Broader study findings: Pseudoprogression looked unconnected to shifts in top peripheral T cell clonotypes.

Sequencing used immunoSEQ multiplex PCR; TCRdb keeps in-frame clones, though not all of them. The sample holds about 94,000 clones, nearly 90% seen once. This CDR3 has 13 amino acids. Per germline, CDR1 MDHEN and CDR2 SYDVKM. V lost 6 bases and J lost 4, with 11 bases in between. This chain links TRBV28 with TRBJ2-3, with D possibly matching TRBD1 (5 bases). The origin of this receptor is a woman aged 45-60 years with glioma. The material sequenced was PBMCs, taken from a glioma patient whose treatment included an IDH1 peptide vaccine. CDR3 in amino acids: CASRPTGSDTQYF. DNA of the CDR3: TGTGCCAGCAGGCCTACAGGATCAGATACGCAGTATTTT.